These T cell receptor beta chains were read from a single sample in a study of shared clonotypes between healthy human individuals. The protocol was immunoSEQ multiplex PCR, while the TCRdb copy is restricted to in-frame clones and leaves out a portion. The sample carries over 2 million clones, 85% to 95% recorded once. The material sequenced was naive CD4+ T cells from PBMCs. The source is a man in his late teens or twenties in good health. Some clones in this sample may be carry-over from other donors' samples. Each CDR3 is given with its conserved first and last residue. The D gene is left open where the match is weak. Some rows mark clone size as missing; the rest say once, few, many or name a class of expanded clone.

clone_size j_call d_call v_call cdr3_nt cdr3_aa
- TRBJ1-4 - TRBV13 TGTGCCAGCAGCTTAAACAGGAATGAAAAACTGTTTTTT CASSLNRNEKLFF
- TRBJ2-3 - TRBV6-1 TGTGCCAGCAGTGCGGTTCGTGGCGCGTACGCAGATACGCAGTATTTT CASSAVRGAYADTQYF
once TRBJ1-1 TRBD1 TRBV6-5 TGTGCCAGCAGTTACAAGCAGGGGGGTATTAGTACTGAAGCTTTCTTT CASSYKQGGISTEAFF
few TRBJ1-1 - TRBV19 TGTGCCAGTACCGAGGGCCCCGGGAACACTGAAGCTTTCTTT CASTEGPGNTEAFF
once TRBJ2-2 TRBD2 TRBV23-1 TGCGCCAGCAGTCAATTAAGGACTAGCGGGAGAGGGGCGAACACCGGGGAGCTGTTTTTT CASSQLRTSGRGANTGELFF
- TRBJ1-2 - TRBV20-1 TGCAGTGGGGGGGGCGCTAATGGCTACACCTTC CSGGGANGYTF
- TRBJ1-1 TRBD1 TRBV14 TGTGCCAGCAGCCACGGCCGGGACAGATTATCGAACACTGAAGCTTTCTTT CASSHGRDRLSNTEAFF
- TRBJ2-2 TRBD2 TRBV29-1 TGCAGCGTCTCGGGGGGTACCGGGGAGCTGTTTTTT CSVSGGTGELFF
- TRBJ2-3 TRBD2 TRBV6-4 TGTGCCAGCAGGGGAAAGGGACTAGCGGTAACAGATACGCAGTATTTT CASRGKGLAVTDTQYF
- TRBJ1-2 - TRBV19 TGTGCCAGCCGCACCTCCGGGGCAATGGGCGGCTACACCTTC CASRTSGAMGGYTF
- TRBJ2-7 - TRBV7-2 TGTGCCAGCAGCTTAGGGCCTTACTACGAGCAGTACTTC CASSLGPYYEQYF
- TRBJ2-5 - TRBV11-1 TGTGCCAGCAGCCCCCGTTTGACCCAAGAGACCCAGTACTTC CASSPRLTQETQYF
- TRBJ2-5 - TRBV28 TGTGCCAGCAACAAAGGGAGGAGTCAAGAGACCCAGTACTTC CASNKGRSQETQYF
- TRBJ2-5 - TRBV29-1 TGCAGCTCGTATGGGAGTAGCGGATCTGGGACCCAGTACTTC CSSYGSSGSGTQYF
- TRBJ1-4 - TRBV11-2 TGTGCCAGCAGCTTAGGCCTGTTTCGGGAAAAACTGTTTTTT CASSLGLFREKLFF
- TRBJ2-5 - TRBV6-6 TGTGCCAGCAGTTACTCGAAGGGGCAAGAGACCCAGTACTTC CASSYSKGQETQYF